One T cell receptor beta chain is described in this entry. Its specificity is not known. These data belong to a study of early stage breast cancer tumors. Study context: Approximately 9.4-fold was the mean read coverage per sample. Study results and caveats: Enriched TCRB sequences shared across patients were mostly commonly generated sequences. Bulk DNA sequencing of unsorted cells missed chain pairing and markers.

This CDR3 has 15 residues. V shed 0 bases and J shed 3 bases, with 12 bases lying between them. Each sample had two DNA replicates, 0.45 to 0.65 ug blood or around 1.5 ug tissue. The table came from immunoSEQ multiplex PCR; TCRdb's copy has only in-frame clones and leaves some out. The sample contains over 25,000 clones, less than 75% of which appear only once. The origin of this receptor is a person aged 50-59 years with breast cancer. The rearrangement links TRBV5-3 to TRBJ1-2; possible D gene TRBD1, 5 bases. TRBV5-3 belongs to the ORF category, with a function that is uncertain. The specimen was breast tumor tissue. CDR3 amino acids: CARSLGKGLDYGYTF. CDR3 DNA: TGTGCCAGAAGCTTGGGAAAGGGACTCGACTATGGCTACACCTTC.